What follows are 21 T cell receptor beta chains derived from one specimen sequenced in a study of tumor-infiltrating lymphocytes in primary liver carcinoma. Blood RNA originated from unsorted whole blood, with germline DNA additionally extracted. A primer matching the constant region was used to make TCR beta cDNA from approximately 0.55 ug of total RNA. Sequencing libraries for TCR beta derived from three nested multiplex PCR rounds that used slightly modified ARM-PCR. Both of the initial two PCR rounds ran for 10 cycles and employed TRBV1-TRBV30 forward primers alongside a C-beta reverse primer. In TCRdb, the multiplex PCR reads were re-called with MiXCR into one record per CDR3 protein. This sample has about 320,000 distinct CDR3 sequences; 65% occur once, and the top ten carry approximately 9%. Sequencing was carried out using peripheral blood. These receptors were obtained from a man aged 40-49 years with primary liver carcinoma and hepatitis B virus infection.

Comment on this clonotype: A much larger clone differs by one base, so this may be a read error. The chain combines TRBV12-3 or TRBV12-4 with TRBJ2-1, with 9 bases lining up with TRBD1. The CDR3 sequence is 16 residues long. V shed 5 bases, J shed 1 base, and the junction held 6 bases outside the gene matches. CDR3 loop: CASSTDRGPSYNEQFF. The CDR3 DNA sequence: TGTGCCAGCAGTACGGACAGGGGACCATCCTACAATGAGCAGTTCTTC.

To note about this clonotype: The junction does not match germline at one end; this may be a read error. V usage is TRBV11-3 and J usage is TRBJ2-5; TRBD2 is a possible D gene (6 bases). The germline CDR1 and CDR2 sequences are SGHNT and YENEEA. CDR3 size: 16 residues. CDR3 bases: TGTGCCAGCAGGTTAGGAACGGGACTGGCCCAAGAAACCCAGTACTTC. It yields the protein CASRLGTGLAQETQYF. Together with reference TRBV11-3 and TRBJ2-5, the CDR3 gives the full variable domain: EAGVVQSPRYKIIEKKQPVAFWCNPISGHNTLYWYLQNLGQGPELLIRYENEEAVDDSQLPKDRFSAERLKGVDSTLKIQPAELGDSAVYLCASRLGTGLAQETQYFGPGTRLLVL.

Regarding this clonotype: Being one base from a much bigger clone, this may be a read error. The V gene is TRBV2, the J gene TRBJ2-4; D not resolved. Trimming left V 6 bases short and J 2 bases short, with 5 bases between. Germline V CDR1 and CDR2: SNHLY, FYNNEI. This CDR3 is 12 amino acids long. Written as DNA, the CDR3 is TGTGCCAGCAGGTCATCCAAAAACATTCAGTACTTC. This encodes CASRSSKNIQYF.

Turning to this clonotype: At one boundary the junction diverges from the germline segment, which might be a read error. The CDR3 DNA is TGCCGCGTTGAAGTCGCGGTGAATCAGCCCCAACATTTT. It specifies CRVEVAVNQPQHF. The chain carries TRBV29-1 and TRBJ1-5; D gene ambiguous. The germline V gene encodes CDR1 SQVTM and CDR2 ANQGSEA. There are 13 residues in the CDR3.

The chain uses TRBV28 and TRBJ1-1; D is uncertain. V was clipped by 5 bases and J by 8 bases, with 30 bases between them. The CDR3 runs to 18 residues. CDR1 and CDR2 from the germline V gene are MDHEN and SYDVKM. For the CDR3, the DNA is TGTGCCAGCAGTATTATCCCGTCCGGGCTAGTCGAGGCTTGGGAAGCTTTCTTT. This sequence encodes CASSIIPSGLVEAWEAFF.

Only one count was recorded for this clonotype. This chain joins TRBV5-1 and TRBJ1-5; D ambiguous. Between the trimmed V and J ends, which lost 0 bases and 5 bases, there was a span of 9 bases. Germline assignment: CDR1 SGHRS and CDR2 YFSETQ. The CDR3 extends over 14 amino acids. CDR3 bases: TGCGCCAGCAGCTTGGATGGCTCCGATCAGCCCCAGCATTTT. Translating it yields CASSLDGSDQPQHF.

The chain is built from TRBV11-2 and TRBJ2-5; D remains unclear. Germline assignment: CDR1 SGHAT and CDR2 FQNNGV. The CDR3 has 17 amino acids. Trimming removed 5 bases at V and 4 bases at J, with 23 bases between. For the CDR3, the DNA is TGTGCCAGCAGCCAGACAACACGACCCAGCAGAAGAGAGACCCAGTACTTC. Translation gives CASSQTTRPSRRETQYF.

The rearrangement uses TRBV30 and TRBJ1-1; TRBD1 might be the D (5 bases). Between the trimmed V and J ends, which lost 3 bases and 1 base, there was a span of 12 bases. This CDR3 region has 14 residues. CDR1 and CDR2 (germline): GTSNPN, SVGIG (reference sequence). The CDR3 DNA follows: TGTGCCTGGAGATGGTTCGGGGGGAACACTGAAGCTTTCTTT. Translated: CAWRWFGGNTEAFF.

Comments on this clonotype: It may be a read error: a sequence one base away is much more abundant. This is likely a read error, given that the CDR3 carries no conserved phenylalanine or tryptophan at its end. The rearrangement links TRBV6-2 or TRBV6-3 to TRBJ2-1; D perhaps matches TRBD2 (6 bases). Germline lookup yields CDR1 MNHEY and CDR2 SVGEGT. This CDR3 has 17 residues. Trimming removed 5 bases at V and 3 bases at J, with 20 bases between. CDR3 sequence reads: CASSPPGTLLNYNEQFS. DNA of the CDR3: TGTGCCAGCAGTCCTCCCGGGACTCTACTCAACTACAATGAGCAGTTCTCC.

On this clonotype: Possible read error: a much larger clone is one base away. The rearrangement links TRBV6-2 or TRBV6-3 to TRBJ2-3; no clear D. This CDR3 spans 13 amino acids. CDR1 is MNHEY and CDR2 is SVGEGT in the germline V gene. CDR3 bases: TGTGCCGGCAGTTACTCTCTAGTGGATACGCAGTATTTT. It specifies CAGSYSLVDTQYF.

This clonotype was recorded at least ten times. The rearrangement links TRBV5-5 to TRBJ2-5; TRBD2 might be the D (6 bases). Per germline, CDR1 SGHKS and CDR2 YYEKEE (reference sequence). With 1 base removed from V and 1 base from J, the gap between germline ends came to 14 bases. The CDR3 is 16 residues long. CDR3 nucleotide sequence: TGTGCCAGCAGCTTGTCGGGAGTGGCCTCCCAAGAGACCCAGTACTTC. Protein sequence: CASSLSGVASQETQYF. The whole variable domain, filled in from reference TRBV5-5 and TRBJ2-5, reads DAGVTQSPTHLIKTRGQQVTLRCSPISGHKSVSWYQQVLGQGPQFIFQYYEKEERGRGNFPDRFSARQFPNYSSELNVNALLLGDSALYLCASSLSGVASQETQYFGPGTRLLVL.

Concerning this clonotype itself: This may arise from a read error, as a much more abundant clone is one base away. This sequence joins TRBV5-4 and TRBJ2-1, with 7 bases aligning to TRBD2. Germline-derived CDR1 and CDR2 are SGHNT and YYREEE (reference sequence). The CDR3 has 15 residues. Unmatched junction bases numbered 9, after V lost 4 bases and J lost 5 bases. In DNA form, the CDR3 reads TGTGCCAGCAGCCACTCAGGCGGGGGAAACAATGAGCAGTTCTTC. Its translation: CASSHSGGGNNEQFF. Full variable domain (outside the CDR3, taken from reference TRBV5-4 and TRBJ2-1): ETGVTQSPTHLIKTRGQQVTLRCSSQSGHNTVSWYQQALGQGPQFIFQYYREEENGRGNFPPRFSGLQFPNYSSELNVNALELDDSALYLCASSHSGGGNNEQFFGPGTRLTVL.

A word on this clonotype: A read error may be the cause here, since a much bigger clone is one base away. This chain connects TRBV6-6 to TRBJ2-3; D call uncertain. V was shortened by 10 bases and J by 0 bases, with 11 bases between the two germline ends. This CDR3 region has 13 residues. Germline assignment: CDR1 MNHNY and CDR2 SVGAGI (reference sequence). The CDR3 spells CANSGSSTDTQYF. The CDR3 DNA follows: TGTGCCAACTCCGGGTCTAGCACAGATACGCAGTATTTT.

This sequence joins TRBV14 and TRBJ2-3, with D unresolved. Germline-derived CDR1 and CDR2 are SGHDN and FVKESK. The CDR3 consists of 15 residues. The V gene lost 0 bases and the J gene lost 1 base, with 8 bases spanning the gap. The CDR3 DNA follows: TGTGCCAGCAGCCAAGATAGACGACGCACAGATACGCAGTATTTT. Residues: CASSQDRRRTDTQYF.

This clonotype was counted only a few times. The chain couples TRBV28 to TRBJ1-2; possible D gene TRBD1, 5 bases. Deletions cut 8 bases from V and 8 bases from J, with 15 bases between. This CDR3 is built from 12 residues. Germline V gene data show CDR1 as MDHEN and CDR2 as SYDVKM. In DNA, the CDR3 is TGTGCCAGCGGCCGCGGGGGTGACGGCTACACCTTC. Translation: CASGRGGDGYTF.

This clonotype has ten or more counts. For the CDR3, the DNA is TGTGCCAGCAGCCTTGACAGGGGCATCCAAGAGACCCAGTACTTC. It translates to CASSLDRGIQETQYF. The V call is TRBV5-6, the J call TRBJ2-5; 8 bases fit TRBD1. CDR3 length equals 15 residues. With V trimmed by 4 bases and J by 1 base, 6 bases remained unmatched. CDR1 is SGHDT and CDR2 is YYEEEE in the germline V gene. Full variable domain (outside the CDR3, taken from reference TRBV5-6 and TRBJ2-5): DAGVTQSPTHLIKTRGQQVTLRCSPKSGHDTVSWYQQALGQGPQFIFQYYEEEERQRGNFPDRFSGHQFPNYSSELNVNALLLGDSALYLCASSLDRGIQETQYFGPGTRLLVL.

The chain links TRBV10-3 to TRBJ2-1, with TRBD2 matching 14 bases. After removal of 8 bases from V and 5 bases from J, the junction contained 20 bases not matched to a gene. The CDR3 extends over 20 amino acids. The germline gives CDR1 ENHRY, CDR2 SYGVKD. The CDR3 reads CAIAALTGTSGSGGHNEQFF. CDR3 in DNA: TGTGCCATCGCAGCCCTAACCGGGACTAGCGGGAGCGGGGGACACAATGAGCAGTTCTTC.

About this clonotype: The missing conserved phenylalanine or tryptophan at the end of this CDR3 makes a read error likely. The chain joins TRBV6-6 to TRBJ2-7, with unresolved D. CDR1 and CDR2 from the germline V gene are MNHNY and SVGAGI (reference sequence). Trimming stripped 0 bases from V and 3 bases from J, with 12 bases between. The CDR3 extends over 15 amino acids. The CDR3 is CASSYSGSTIYEQYI. The CDR3 bases are TGTGCCAGCAGTTACTCGGGGTCTACAATCTACGAGCAGTACATC.

With regard to this clonotype: A much bigger clone sits one base away, suggesting this may be a read error. V and J are TRBV5-4 and TRBJ1-2; 9 bases are a match to TRBD1. CDR3 length equals 14 residues. Germline CDR1 and CDR2: SGHNT and YYREEE (reference sequence). The DNA for the CDR3 is TGTGCCGCCAGTGGCAGACAGGGGGACTATAGCTACACCTTC. This translates into CAASGRQGDYSYTF. Full variable domain (outside the CDR3, taken from reference TRBV5-4 and TRBJ1-2): ETGVTQSPTHLIKTRGQQVTLRCSSQSGHNTVSWYQQALGQGPQFIFQYYREEENGRGNFPPRFSGLQFPNYSSELNVNALELDDSALYLCAASGRQGDYSYTFGSGTRLTVV.

Note on this clonotype: A read error may account for a junction end that differs from germline. This chain connects TRBV7-8 to TRBJ1-3, with 9 positions matching TRBD1. Germline-derived CDR1 and CDR2 are SGHVS and FQNEAQ. The CDR3 is made up of 16 amino acids. The chain's CDR3 is CASSEQGAPKGNAIYF. In nucleotides, the CDR3 is TGTGCCAGCAGCGAACAGGGGGCTCCGAAAGGAAACGCCATATATTTT.

Of note for this clonotype: A junction boundary mismatches the germline segment, possibly from a read error. CDR3 sequence: CVSSLRTGIGNEQYF. The CDR3 nucleotides read TGTGTCAGCAGCTTACGGACAGGAATCGGGAACGAGCAGTACTTC. V and J are TRBV11-2 and TRBJ2-7, with 7 bases lining up with TRBD1. Germline values: CDR1 SGHAT, CDR2 FQNNGV. The CDR3 has 15 amino acids. The full variable domain, completed using reference TRBV11-2 and TRBJ2-7, is EAGVAQSPRYKIIEKRQSVAFWCNPISGHATLYWYQQILGQGPKLLIQFQNNGVVDDSQLPKDRFSAERLKGVDSTLKIQPAKLEDSAVYLCVSSLRTGIGNEQYFGPGTRLTVT.